Presented here are 25 T cell receptor beta chains from one specimen sequenced in a study of blood T cell repertoires in COVID-19. Sequenced by immunoSEQ multiplex PCR; TCRdb stores in-frame clones only, minus some. This sample has over 40,000 clones, with 83% found just once. Sample: peripheral blood. The receptors come from a middle-aged man with acute or convalescent COVID-19.

This rearrangement joins TRBV21-1 to TRBJ1-2; TRBD1 is the table's D call and was not checked against the DNA. TRBV21-1 is recorded as a pseudogene. This CDR3 is 16 amino acids long. The CDR3 DNA reads TGTGCCAGCAGCAAAGGATGGAGGGACAGATCCTATGGCTACACCTTC. It is translated as CASSKGWRDRSYGYTF.

This clone has just a few counts. The chain couples TRBV19 to TRBJ2-2, with TRBD2 matching over 15 bases. This CDR3 is built from 17 residues. Losses at the gene ends were 7 bases for V and 4 bases for J; bases not matched to a gene: 7. CDR1 LNHDA and CDR2 SQIVND come from the germline V gene (reference sequence). The CDR3: CASIRTSGRVGTGELFF. The CDR3 DNA sequence: TGTGCCAGTATTCGGACTAGCGGGAGGGTGGGCACCGGGGAGCTGTTTTTT.

The J gene is TRBJ1-3, the V gene TRBV7-2; D may be TRBD1 (5 bases). Trimming pared 6 bases from V and 1 base from J, leaving 16 bases between. From germline, CDR1 is SGHTA and CDR2 FQGNSA. CDR3 size: 16 residues. This chain's CDR3 is CASSPQGKPSGNTIYF. CDR3 bases: TGTGCCAGCAGTCCCCAGGGCAAACCTTCTGGAAACACCATATATTTT. The complete variable domain, with remaining parts taken from reference TRBV7-2 and TRBJ1-3, reads GAGVSQSPSNKVTEKGKDVELRCDPISGHTALYWYRQSLGQGLEFLIYFQGNSAPDKSGLPSDRFSAERTGGSVSTLTIQRTQQEDSAVYLCASSPQGKPSGNTIYFGEGSWLTVV.

CDR3 in amino acids: CASSREPRGHTEAFF. The CDR3 DNA follows: TGTGCCAGCAGCAGGGAGCCCAGGGGGCACACTGAAGCTTTCTTT. V gene TRBV5-6 combines with J gene TRBJ1-1, with 8 bases that match TRBD1. Unmatched junction bases numbered 8, after V lost 4 bases and J lost 3 bases. The CDR3 length is 15 residues. Germline V gene lookup returns CDR1 SGHDT and CDR2 YYEEEE.

The gene calls are TRBV5-1 and TRBJ1-1, with 8 bases fitting TRBD1. Germline V lookup: CDR1 SGHRS, CDR2 YFSETQ. V was clipped by 2 bases and J by 1 base; unmatched bases: 4. This CDR3 has 15 amino acids. CDR3 region: CASSFQQGENTEAFF. Written as DNA, the CDR3 is TGCGCCAGCAGCTTTCAACAGGGGGAGAACACTGAAGCTTTCTTT.

The chain is built from TRBV5-1 and TRBJ1-6; a weak D match, TRBD1 (6 bases). The germline V and J ends were trimmed by 7 bases and 5 bases, with 10 bases remaining between them. Germline CDR1 is SGHRS and CDR2 is YFSETQ. CDR3 size: 13 residues. CDR3 sequence (DNA): TGCGCCAGCCGGGACACCGATAATTCACCCCTCCACTTT. Encoded protein: CASRDTDNSPLHF. Looking up the rest from reference TRBV5-1 and TRBJ1-6 gives the full variable domain: KAGVTQTPRYLIKTRGQQVTLSCSPISGHRSVSWYQQTPGQGLQFLFEYFSETQRNKGNFPGRFSGRQFSNSRSEMNVSTLELGDSALYLCASRDTDNSPLHFGNGTRLTVT.

The J gene is TRBJ1-1, the V gene TRBV20-1, with TRBD1 identical over 10 bases. V shed 3 bases, J shed 5 bases, and the junction held 6 bases outside the gene matches. This CDR3 contains 14 residues. Germline CDR1 and CDR2: DFQATT and SNEGSKA (reference sequence). Here the CDR3 reads CSASVDRGRTEAFF. The CDR3, as DNA: TGCAGTGCTAGTGTAGACAGGGGGCGGACTGAAGCTTTCTTT.

This clone was detected once. The chain links TRBV7-9 to TRBJ1-6; D is undetermined. Germline CDR1 and CDR2: SEHNR and FQNEAQ (reference sequence). Trimming left V 0 bases short and J 5 bases short, with 11 bases between. This CDR3 is built from 16 residues. The CDR3 nucleotides are TGTGCCAGCAGCTTAGCACCAGGAAAAAATAATTCACCCCTCCACTTT. Its translation is CASSLAPGKNNSPLHF.

This clone was counted a single time. This chain's CDR3 is CASSPVDRADTQYF. In DNA form, the CDR3 reads TGTGCCAGCAGCCCGGTGGACAGGGCAGATACGCAGTATTTT. This chain joins TRBV7-9 and TRBJ2-3, with 8 bases identical to TRBD1. Trimming at V came to 5 bases and at J to 4 bases, leaving 5 bases not matched to a gene. This CDR3 region has 14 residues. Germline lookup yields CDR1 SEHNR and CDR2 FQNEAQ (reference sequence).

This rearrangement joins TRBV5-1 to TRBJ2-5; D possibly corresponds to TRBD1 (6 bases). There are 15 residues in the CDR3. Germline CDR1 reads SGHRS; CDR2 reads YFSETQ. The ends were cut back, 1 base at V and 5 bases at J, with 15 bases in the middle. CDR3 sequence reads: CASSLSSGAGETQYF. The CDR3 DNA is TGCGCCAGCAGCTTGAGCTCAGGGGCCGGGGAGACCCAGTACTTC.

The chain carries TRBV28 and TRBJ2-2; 7 bases fit TRBD2. Germline trimming cut 7 bases from V and 4 bases from J; bases unmatched to any gene: 6. The CDR3 runs 14 residues. The germline V gene encodes CDR1 MDHEN and CDR2 SYDVKM. The CDR3 DNA reads as TGTGCCAGCAAAGCGGGACGTAGCACCGGGGAGCTGTTTTTT. Translating gives CASKAGRSTGELFF. The full variable domain, its missing parts supplied by reference TRBV28 and TRBJ2-2, is DVKVTQSSRYLVKRTGEKVFLECVQDMDHENMFWYRQDPGLGLRLIYFSYDVKMKEKGDIPEGYSVSREKKERFSLILESASTNQTSMYLCASKAGRSTGELFFGEGSRLTVL.

The rearrangement uses TRBV10-3 and TRBJ2-3; D is undetermined. The CDR3 consists of 12 residues. Germline loops: CDR1 ENHRY, CDR2 SYGVKD. Trimming cost V 5 bases and J 6 bases, with 9 bases left between them. The CDR3 nucleotides are TGTGCCATCAGTAAAGAGTCTGATACGCAGTATTTT. Translating it yields CAISKESDTQYF.

The chain has TRBV6-5 and TRBJ2-2; 8 bases are a match to TRBD1. Per germline, CDR1 MNHEY and CDR2 SVGAGI. The CDR3 runs to 14 residues. Unmatched junction bases numbered 1, after V lost 6 bases and J lost 1 base. CDR3 in DNA: TGTGCCAGCAGGGGGACAGGGAACACCGGGGAGCTGTTTTTT. Residues: CASRGTGNTGELFF.

The DNA of the CDR3 is TGTGCCAGCAGTTGGACAGGACCCAGAGAGACCCAGTACTTC. It codes for CASSWTGPRETQYF. The chain employs TRBV5-6 and TRBJ2-5, with 7 bases identical to TRBD1. Looked up from germline, CDR1 is SGHDT and CDR2 is YYEEEE. Trimming cost V 5 bases and J 4 bases; bases outside gene matches: 8. The CDR3 sequence is 14 residues long.

There are a few counts of this clone. V gene TRBV9 combines with J gene TRBJ1-1; the D is unclear. The length of the CDR3 is 13 residues. With 0 bases removed from V and 1 base from J, the gap between germline ends came to 4 bases. Germline loops: CDR1 SGDLS, CDR2 YYNGEE. CDR3 protein: CASSVDGNTEAFF. CDR3 nucleotide sequence: TGTGCCAGCAGCGTAGACGGGAACACTGAAGCTTTCTTT.

This chain links TRBV11-3 with TRBJ1-5; 7 bases agree with TRBD1. Looked up from germline, CDR1 is SGHNT and CDR2 is YENEEA. The ends lost 3 bases at V and 3 bases at J; junction bases unmatched: 11. The CDR3 is made up of 17 amino acids. The DNA for the CDR3 is TGTGCCAGCAGCTTGCTCTCCACAGGGGCTATCAATCAGCCCCAGCATTTT. Its translation is CASSLLSTGAINQPQHF.

This clone occurred a few times. The chain combines TRBV12-3 or TRBV12-4 with TRBJ1-1, with a tentative D call TRBD1 (5 bases). The CDR3 contains 13 residues. V gave up 3 bases and J gave up 5 bases, with 10 bases separating them. Written as DNA, the CDR3 is TGTGCCAGCAGTTTCGGGGGGAGGACTGAAGCTTTCTTT. This encodes CASSFGGRTEAFF.

V and J are TRBV5-1 and TRBJ2-5; tentative D call: TRBD2 (5 bases). The V end was cut by 4 bases, the J end by 2 bases, with 18 bases between. The CDR3 runs to 16 residues. Germline V CDR1 and CDR2: SGHRS, YFSETQ. The CDR3 here is CASSPGDSAIQETQYF. The CDR3 region has the DNA TGCGCCAGCAGCCCCGGGGATAGCGCAATACAAGAGACCCAGTACTTC.

The chain links TRBV9 to TRBJ2-1, with D possibly TRBD1 on 7 matching bases. The length of the CDR3 is 15 residues. From germline, CDR1 is SGDLS and CDR2 YYNGEE. Between the trimmed V and J ends, which lost 0 bases and 9 bases, there was a span of 16 bases. CDR3 DNA sequence: TGTGCCAGCAGCGTAGATGGGAGACAGGGAGGTGAGCAGTTCTTC. Translating gives CASSVDGRQGGEQFF.

The chain links TRBV19 to TRBJ1-6; TRBD1 agrees at 8 bases. The CDR3 covers 15 residues. Germline CDR1 and CDR2: LNHDA and SQIVND (reference sequence). The V segment lost 5 bases and the J segment 6 bases; nucleotides outside the gene matches: 6. The CDR3 nucleotides read TGTGCCAGTAGTCCCCTCAGGGGGCCTAATTCACCCCTCCACTTT. Translating gives CASSPLRGPNSPLHF.

The J gene is TRBJ2-4, the V gene TRBV5-8; the D gene is possibly TRBD2 (5 bases). V was trimmed by 0 bases and J by 0 bases, leaving 16 bases between them. Germline CDR1 reads SGHTS; CDR2 reads YDEGEE. CDR3 length: 18 amino acids. The CDR3 bases are TGTGCCAGCAGCTTGGTCGTTTGGGAGTTTCTAGCCAAAAACATTCAGTACTTC. The encoded protein is CASSLVVWEFLAKNIQYF.

This clone came up once. The V and J genes are TRBV2 and TRBJ2-1, with a possible D match to TRBD2 (7 bases). The germline gives CDR1 SNHLY, CDR2 FYNNEI. V lost 0 bases to trimming and J lost 3 bases, with 12 bases between them. CDR3 size: 16 residues. CDR3 nucleotide sequence: TGTGCCAGCAGTGAAGCGGGAGGGGGGGTCTACAATGAGCAGTTCTTC. It yields the protein CASSEAGGGVYNEQFF.

This clone was seen just once. The chain is built from TRBV21-1 and TRBJ2-2; the table calls TRBD1, which could not be checked here. TRBV21-1 is assigned pseudogene status. The CDR3 is 15 amino acids. Written as DNA, the CDR3 is TGTGCCAGCAGCATAGGACAGACGAACACCGGGGAGCTGTTTTTT. It encodes CASSIGQTNTGELFF.

The chain has TRBV11-2 and TRBJ1-3; TRBD1 agrees at 8 bases. The trim removed 7 bases at V and 4 bases at J, leaving 12 bases unmatched. CDR3 length: 16 amino acids. Germline lookup yields CDR1 SGHAT and CDR2 FQNNGV. The CDR3 reads CASTWGTGGPGNTIYF. CDR3 DNA sequence: TGTGCCAGCACTTGGGGAACAGGGGGACCCGGAAACACCATATATTTT.

V is TRBV2 and J is TRBJ2-3; D may be TRBD1 (5 bases). There are 13 residues in the CDR3. Looked up from germline, CDR1 is SNHLY and CDR2 is FYNNEI. Trimming removed 7 bases at V and 3 bases at J, with 11 bases between. The CDR3 reads CASTPRQTDTQYF. The CDR3, as DNA: TGTGCCAGCACCCCTAGACAGACAGATACGCAGTATTTT.